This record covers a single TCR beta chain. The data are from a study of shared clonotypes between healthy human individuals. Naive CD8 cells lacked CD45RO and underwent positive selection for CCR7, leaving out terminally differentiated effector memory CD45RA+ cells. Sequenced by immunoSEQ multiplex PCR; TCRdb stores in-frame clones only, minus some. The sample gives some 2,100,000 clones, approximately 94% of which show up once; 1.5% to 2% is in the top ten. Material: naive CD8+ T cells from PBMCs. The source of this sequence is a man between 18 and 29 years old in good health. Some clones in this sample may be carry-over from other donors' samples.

The CDR3: CASSEGLAGGEGETQYF. Written as DNA, the CDR3 is TGTGCCAGCAGCGAGGGACTAGCGGGAGGGGAAGGGGAGACCCAGTACTTC. The chain couples TRBV7-2 to TRBJ2-5; 16 bases map to TRBD2. The CDR3 covers 17 residues. Germline CDR1 SGHTA, CDR2 FQGNSA. The ends lost 5 bases at V and 5 bases at J; junction bases unmatched: 8.